Listed below are T cell receptor beta chains from one sample, sequenced in a study of cytomegalovirus exposure and HLA in healthy donors. Produced via immunoSEQ multiplex PCR; TCRdb's table is partial and in-frame only. Of roughly 150,000 clones listed, 85% are singletons. Sequenced sample: PBMCs. The receptors were gathered from a man aged 25-45 years in good health and CMV-seropositive. The CDR3 runs from the conserved cysteine through the conserved F or W. The D gene is left open where the match is weak.

cdr3_length	v_call	d_call	j_call	cdr3_aa
15	TRBV2	NA	TRBJ2-3	CASSERRGTTDTQYF
12	TRBV29-1	NA	TRBJ1-1	CSVDGRGTEAFF
16	TRBV5-1	TRBD1	TRBJ2-7	CASSLRRDSYSYEQYF
17	TRBV4-2	TRBD2	TRBJ2-1	CASSQEGLGLADNEQFF
15	TRBV6-1	TRBD1	TRBJ1-2	CASRREQGAWDGYTF
16	TRBV9	NA	TRBJ2-7	CASSPPAGRGQTEQYF
15	TRBV7-6	NA	TRBJ2-2	CASSLGPGDTGELFF
15	TRBV19	TRBD1	TRBJ1-1	CASTNRQGMNTEAFF
15	TRBV6-5	TRBD2	TRBJ2-1	CASRPGTSGYNEQFF
14	TRBV7-2	NA	TRBJ2-7	CASSLGGSAYEQYF
14	TRBV9	TRBD2	TRBJ2-7	CASSVAGLGYEQYF
17	TRBV7-2	NA	TRBJ2-2	CASSFPSGQANTGELFF
15	TRBV4-1	NA	TRBJ2-3	CASSQGGVGTDTQYF
20	TRBV4-3	TRBD2	TRBJ2-7	CASSQEWWGARREGSYEQYF
16	TRBV23-1	NA	TRBJ1-5	CASSQWFSGSDQPQHF
14	TRBV6-6	NA	TRBJ2-2	CASSQYRNTGELFF
14	TRBV13	NA	TRBJ1-1	CASIAWGLNTEAFF
13	TRBV6-1	NA	TRBJ1-1	CASRAEMNTEAFF
15	TRBV27	TRBD2	TRBJ2-1	CASSIGLAGRDEQFF
14	TRBV5-1	NA	TRBJ1-1	CASSFQGENTEAFF